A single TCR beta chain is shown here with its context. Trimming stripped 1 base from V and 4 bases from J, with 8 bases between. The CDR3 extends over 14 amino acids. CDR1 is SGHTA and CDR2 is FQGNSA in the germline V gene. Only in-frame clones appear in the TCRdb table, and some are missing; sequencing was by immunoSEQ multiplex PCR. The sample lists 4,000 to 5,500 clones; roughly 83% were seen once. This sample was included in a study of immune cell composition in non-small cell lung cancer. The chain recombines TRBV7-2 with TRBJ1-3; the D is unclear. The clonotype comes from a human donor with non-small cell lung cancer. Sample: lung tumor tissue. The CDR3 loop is CASSLDISGNTIYF. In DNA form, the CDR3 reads TGTGCCAGCAGCTTAGACATTTCCGGAAACACCATATATTTT.